Described below is a single TCR beta chain sequence and its context. Its antigen is still unknown. This specimen belongs to a study of T cell repertoires in cytomegalovirus infection. Background on the study: Indications of both CMV infection and matching HLA type were provided by public TCR beta signatures.

TCRdb itself ran the reads through MiXCR, one entry per CDR3 protein. The profile covers 95,000 to 120,000 distinct CDR3 sequences, with about 30% appearing a single time and less than 45% taken by the ten largest. The V gene's germline CDR1 is MNHEY and CDR2 SVGAGI. V lost 0 bases and J 5 bases, leaving 13 bases between the germline ends. CDR3 length: 15 amino acids. The receptor comes from a human donor in good health (CMV status not recorded). Some clones in this sample may be carry-over from other donors' samples. The specimen was CD8+ T cells from cultured PBMCs, collected from culture after CMV antigen stimulation. The chain combines TRBV6-5 with TRBJ1-2; D is unclear. The CDR3 DNA is TGTGCCAGCAGTTACTCATTGGGGAGTCGGTATGGCTACACCTTC. This gives the protein CASSYSLGSRYGYTF.